The sequence of this TCR beta chain was determined in a study of regulatory T cells in long-lasting Graves disease. In the study overall: Newly diagnosed Graves' patients took antithyroid drugs under 3 months.

Indicated time point: newly diagnosed GD, antithyroid drugs for less than 3 months. Scientists built the TCR library using RNA that was extracted from PBMCs. Findings of the study overall: Persistent cases of Graves' showed reduced TCR diversity relative to newly diagnosed patients. Patients with persistent disease shared 2,741 public clonotypes, outpacing the roughly 1,000 shared by new patients.

The table lists this clonotype with many counts. What it binds is not known. Construction of the TCR beta libraries employed iRepertoire HTBI primers in conjunction with Arm-PCR of CDR3 regions. TCRdb re-called the multiplex PCR reads through MiXCR, storing one row per CDR3 protein. This repertoire shows some 230,000 distinct CDR3 sequences, approximately 16% found once; its top ten account for roughly 23%. The germline V and J ends were trimmed by 6 bases and 5 bases, with 14 bases remaining between them. This CDR3 spans 14 amino acids. CDR1 and CDR2 (germline): MDHEN, SYDVKM. The source material was peripheral blood mononuclear cells (PBMCs), sampled at new diagnosis, from a patient treated with antithyroid drugs. The source is a female donor with Graves disease. This sequence joins TRBV28 and TRBJ1-5; possible D gene TRBD1, 5 bases. In DNA, the CDR3 is TGTGCCAGCAGCCCGATACAGGACCATCAGCCCCAGCATTTT. Translating it yields CASSPIQDHQPQHF.